A selection of T cell receptor beta chains follows, all from one sample in a study of T cell repertoires in cytomegalovirus infection. Each CDR3 protein gets one entry after TCRdb re-called the reads with MiXCR. Here the sample spans hundreds of thousands of distinct CDR3 sequences, 15% to 20% being singletons. The sample consisted of PBMCs. The receptors here all came from a human donor in good health (CMV status not recorded). Some clones in this sample may be carry-over from other donors' samples. Each CDR3 is given with its conserved first and last residue. Each record gives: clone size, J gene, V gene, D gene, CDR3 DNA, CDR3 protein. The D gene is left open where the match is weak. Clone size, where shown, is once, few, many, or a class for clones that have expanded.

size: many
J: TRBJ2-5
V: TRBV20-1
D: -
DNA: TGCAGTGCTAGAGATTGGGGACTGTCTCAAGAGACCCAGTACTTC
CDR3: CSARDWGLSQETQYF

size: few
J: TRBJ1-2
V: TRBV6-5
D: -
DNA: TGTGCCAGCAGTTACGACCTAAACTATGGCTACACCTTC
CDR3: CASSYDLNYGYTF

size: many
J: TRBJ2-1
V: TRBV7-6
D: -
DNA: TGTGCCAGCAGCCCGCCCGCGGAGGGGGCATTGGACAATGAGCAGTTCTTC
CDR3: CASSPPAEGALDNEQFF

size: few
J: TRBJ2-3
V: TRBV11-2
D: -
DNA: TGTGCCAGCAGCTTACAGGGGAACGTCGGAAATACGCAGTATTTT
CDR3: CASSLQGNVGNTQYF

size: -
J: TRBJ2-5
V: TRBV6-2/TRBV6-3
D: -
DNA: TGTGCCAGCATCAGAGGGGGGAGCGTAACCCAAGAGACCCAGTACTTC
CDR3: CASIRGGSVTQETQYF

size: few
J: TRBJ2-7
V: TRBV18
D: -
DNA: TGTGCCAGCTCAACCGACAGCTCCTCCTACGAGCAGTACTTC
CDR3: CASSTDSSSYEQYF

size: many
J: TRBJ1-4
V: TRBV7-2
D: -
DNA: TGTGCCAGCAGCCCCCGGACTCGGGCTAATGAAAAACTGTTTTTT
CDR3: CASSPRTRANEKLFF

size: few
J: TRBJ1-1
V: TRBV6-2/TRBV6-3
D: TRBD1
DNA: TGTGCCAGCAGCACAGGGGCCCCCATGAACACTGAAGCTTTCTTT
CDR3: CASSTGAPMNTEAFF

size: many
J: TRBJ2-2
V: TRBV11-3
D: -
DNA: TGTGCCAGCAGCCCAAGCCGTTTCGGGACAGCGGGGAGCACCGGGGAGCTGTTTTTT
CDR3: CASSPSRFGTAGSTGELFF

size: few
J: TRBJ1-1
V: TRBV4-1
D: -
DNA: TGTGCCAGCAGCCAGGAAATGAACACTGAAGCTTTCTTT
CDR3: CASSQEMNTEAFF

size: few
J: TRBJ2-7
V: TRBV7-6
D: -
DNA: TGTGCCAGCAGCTTAGGTGGGACACCAAACTACGAGCAGTACTTC
CDR3: CASSLGGTPNYEQYF

size: many
J: TRBJ2-1
V: TRBV2
D: -
DNA: TGTGCCAGCAGTGAAGCATGGGCTAGCGCCGATGAGCAGTTCTTC
CDR3: CASSEAWASADEQFF

size: few
J: TRBJ2-7
V: TRBV6-8
D: TRBD1
DNA: TGTACCAGCAGTTATTCGGGACAGGGATCCTACGAGCAGTACTTC
CDR3: CTSSYSGQGSYEQYF

size: -
J: TRBJ2-4
V: TRBV11-1
D: TRBD2
DNA: TGTGCCAGCAGCCGGACTAGCGGGGCCAAAAACATTCAGTACTTC
CDR3: CASSRTSGAKNIQYF

size: many
J: TRBJ1-1
V: TRBV6-1
D: -
DNA: TGTGCCTCCGCTTGGCAGGAGTTTAACACTGAAGCTTTCTTT
CDR3: CASAWQEFNTEAFF

size: -
J: TRBJ1-2
V: TRBV20-1
D: -
DNA: TGCAGTGCTACGGAGAACTATGGCTACACCTTC
CDR3: CSATENYGYTF

size: many
J: TRBJ1-5
V: TRBV6-1
D: -
DNA: TGTGCCAGCGCCAGGGGCTGGGAAGGCAATCAGCCCCAGCATTTT
CDR3: CASARGWEGNQPQHF

size: -
J: TRBJ1-2
V: TRBV6-5
D: -
DNA: -
CDR3: CASSTSDVPYGYTF

size: -
J: TRBJ2-2
V: TRBV7-9
D: -
DNA: TGTGCCAGCTCAAGTCGGGGGGCCGAGGCCGGGGAGCTGTTTTTT
CDR3: CASSSRGAEAGELFF

size: -
J: TRBJ2-2
V: TRBV6-2/TRBV6-3
D: TRBD2
DNA: TGTGCCAGCGAAGGACTAGCGGGGCGCACCGGGGAGCTGTTTTTT
CDR3: CASEGLAGRTGELFF

size: many
J: TRBJ2-1
V: TRBV7-2
D: TRBD2
DNA: TGTGCCAGCAGCTTAGCGGCGGGGGGACACAATGAGCAGTTCTTC
CDR3: CASSLAAGGHNEQFF

size: few
J: TRBJ2-1
V: TRBV29-1
D: TRBD2
DNA: TGCAGCGTTGCCCTAACTAGCGGGGGGGAGGACGAGCAGTTCTTC
CDR3: CSVALTSGGEDEQFF

size: -
J: TRBJ1-4
V: TRBV28
D: -
DNA: TGTGCCAGCAGTTTTGTAGGCGGGATTGCAACTAATGAAAAACTGTTTTTT
CDR3: CASSFVGGIATNEKLFF

size: few
J: TRBJ2-5
V: TRBV20-1
D: -
DNA: TGCAGTGCCCCGCCGCTGTCGGGGCAAGAGACCCAGTACTTC
CDR3: CSAPPLSGQETQYF

size: -
J: TRBJ1-1
V: TRBV20-1
D: -
DNA: TGCAGTGCGAGCGCCAGTAACACTGAAGCTTTCTTT
CDR3: CSASASNTEAFF

size: many
J: TRBJ1-5
V: TRBV7-2
D: TRBD1
DNA: TGTGCCAGCAGCCCAGGGGGGGGCCCGAGCAATCAGCCCCAGCATTTT
CDR3: CASSPGGGPSNQPQHF

size: many
J: TRBJ2-1
V: TRBV7-8
D: -
DNA: TGTGCCAGCAGCGTCAGCAGCCCATACTCCTACAATGAGCAGTTCTTC
CDR3: CASSVSSPYSYNEQFF

size: few
J: TRBJ2-1
V: TRBV20-1
D: TRBD2
DNA: TGCAGTGCTAGAGGGGCAAGCGGGGGCCCCTCCGACGAGCAGTTCTTC
CDR3: CSARGASGGPSDEQFF

size: few
J: TRBJ1-2
V: TRBV4-3
D: -
DNA: TGCGCCAGCAGCCAAGATTGGGGGGGCGCCGAGGGCTACACCTTC
CDR3: CASSQDWGGAEGYTF

size: -
J: TRBJ2-1
V: TRBV6-1
D: -
DNA: TGTGCCAGCAAGAGGAGCGGACCCTACAATGAGCAGTTCTTC
CDR3: CASKRSGPYNEQFF

size: many
J: TRBJ2-5
V: TRBV7-2
D: -
DNA: TGTGCCAGCAGCTCGGACAGACAAGAGACCCAGTACTTC
CDR3: CASSSDRQETQYF